The source of this TCR beta chain is a study of cytomegalovirus exposure and HLA in healthy donors. CDR3 length: 14 amino acids. Germline-derived CDR1 and CDR2 are LNHDA and SQIVND (reference sequence). The V end lost 4 bases, the J end lost 2 bases, and 12 bases lay between the germline ends. The assay was immunoSEQ multiplex PCR, and TCRdb's table has in-frame clones only and misses some. This table has 200,000 to 250,000 clones, over 80% appearing once. The specimen sequenced was PBMCs. This clonotype was obtained from a woman aged 25 to 45 in good health and CMV-seropositive. The rearrangement links TRBV19 to TRBJ2-7, with TRBD2 as a possible D gene (5 bases). The chain's CDR3 is CASSSGGGTYEQYF. As DNA, the CDR3 is TGTGCCAGTAGTAGTGGAGGCGGCACCTACGAGCAGTACTTC.